Each of the 27 T cell receptor beta chains below was sequenced from the same sample in a study of shared clonotypes between healthy human individuals. Only in-frame clones appear in the TCRdb table, and some are missing; sequencing was by immunoSEQ multiplex PCR. This repertoire shows over a million clones, 96% found once; its top ten account for roughly 1.2%. Sequencing used naive CD4+ T cells sorted from blood. Subset of the sample: CD45RA+ positively selected. Receptor source: a man aged 25 to 40 in good health.

Comment on this clone: In the same sample, other DNA sequences code for this CDR3. This chain uses TRBV20-1 with TRBJ2-3; D is perhaps TRBD1 (6 bases). Germline loops: CDR1 DFQATT, CDR2 SNEGSKA (reference sequence). The CDR3 is 11 residues long. Trimming cost V 6 bases and J 3 bases, with 7 bases left between them. Written as DNA, the CDR3 is TGCAGTGCGAGGGGGACAGATACGCAGTATTTT. Its translation is CSARGTDTQYF.

The chain combines TRBV7-8 with TRBJ2-3, with 8 positions matching TRBD2. Germline CDR1 and CDR2: SGHVS and FQNEAQ. The CDR3 has 15 amino acids. V was pared by 10 bases and J by 7 bases, with 16 bases of the junction left unmatched. CDR3 DNA: TGTGCCACGAATCCTCAGCGGGAGCTGGCCTATACGCAGTATTTT. It yields the protein CATNPQRELAYTQYF. Full variable domain (remainder filled in from reference TRBV7-8 and TRBJ2-3): GAGVSQSPRYKVAKRGQDVALRCDPISGHVSLFWYQQALGQGPEFLTYFQNEAQLDKSGLPSDRFFAERPEGSVSTLKIQRTQQEDSAVYLCATNPQRELAYTQYFGPGTRLTVL.

V usage is TRBV5-4 and J usage is TRBJ1-6; 7 bases line up with TRBD1. Germline V gene sequence: CDR1 SGHNT, CDR2 YYREEE (reference sequence). The V segment lost 0 bases and the J segment 6 bases; nucleotides outside the gene matches: 3. This CDR3 region has 15 residues. The CDR3 nucleotides are TGTGCCAGCAGCTTGGGTGCAGGGGGTAATTCACCCCTCCACTTT. Protein: CASSLGAGGNSPLHF.

CDR3 amino acids: CASSLVGDGRTDTQYF. The CDR3 DNA is TGCGCCAGCAGCTTAGTTGGGGACGGGCGCACAGATACGCAGTATTTT. The chain carries TRBV5-1 and TRBJ2-3, with D perhaps assigned TRBD1 or TRBD2 (5 bases each). Germline CDR1 reads SGHRS; CDR2 reads YFSETQ. The CDR3 contains 16 residues. Trimming removed 2 bases from V and 1 base from J, with 14 bases in between.

The chain has TRBV5-8 and TRBJ2-7; a possible D gene is TRBD2 (6 bases). The length of the CDR3 is 14 residues. The ends were cut back, 4 bases at V and 2 bases at J, with 13 bases in the middle. Looked up from germline, CDR1 is SGHTS and CDR2 is YDEGEE. The CDR3 sequence is CASSQPGLTYEQYF. The CDR3 nucleotides read TGTGCCAGCAGCCAACCCGGACTAACCTACGAGCAGTACTTC.

This chain joins TRBV28 and TRBJ2-5; 9 nucleotides align to TRBD1. Germline lookup yields CDR1 MDHEN and CDR2 SYDVKM. Trimming removed 6 bases from V and 3 bases from J; junction bases left unmatched: 5. The CDR3 sequence is 14 residues long. The CDR3 region is CASRDGTGKETQYF. CDR3 coding DNA: TGTGCCAGCAGAGACGGGACAGGGAAAGAGACCCAGTACTTC.

The genes are TRBV18 and TRBJ1-6; no clear D gene. Trimming took off 6 bases at V and 7 bases at J, with 10 bases between the two ends. Germline CDR1 KGHSH, CDR2 LQKENI. The CDR3 runs to 13 residues. The DNA of the CDR3 is TGTGCCAGCTCTATGGAGCAGAATTCACCCCTCCACTTT. It codes for CASSMEQNSPLHF.

This chain links TRBV7-9 with TRBJ2-1; D call uncertain. In germline, CDR1 is SEHNR, CDR2 FQNEAQ (reference sequence). This CDR3 spans 11 amino acids. Trimming stripped 4 bases from V and 10 bases from J, with 8 bases between. This CDR3 reads CASSSLREQFF. DNA of the CDR3: TGTGCCAGCAGCTCCCTCCGGGAGCAGTTCTTC. Full variable domain (rest looked up from reference TRBV7-9 and TRBJ2-1): DTGVSQNPRHKITKRGQNVTFRCDPISEHNRLYWYRQTLGQGPEFLTYFQNEAQLEKSRLLSDRFSAERPKGSFSTLEIQRTEQGDSAMYLCASSSLREQFFGPGTRLTVL.

With respect to this clone: Different DNA sequences within this sample yield the same CDR3. The gene calls are TRBV7-2 and TRBJ2-7; tentative D call: TRBD1 (6 bases). In germline, CDR1 is SGHTA, CDR2 FQGNSA. This CDR3 is 14 amino acids long. V shed 1 base and J shed 3 bases, with 10 bases lying between them. This CDR3 reads CASSLGQVYYEQYF. The CDR3 bases are TGTGCCAGCAGCTTAGGACAGGTCTACTACGAGCAGTACTTC.

This chain uses TRBV6-5 with TRBJ2-2; no clear D. V lost 0 bases and J 4 bases, leaving 6 bases between the germline ends. CDR1 and CDR2 (germline): MNHEY, SVGAGI. The CDR3 consists of 14 residues. CDR3 protein: CASSYSASTGELFF. The CDR3 nucleotides read TGTGCCAGCAGTTACTCGGCCAGCACCGGGGAGCTGTTTTTT.

This chain joins TRBV5-1 and TRBJ2-3, with D maybe TRBD2 (5 bases). The CDR3 covers 16 residues. The V gene lost 1 base and the J gene lost 4 bases, with 16 bases spanning the gap. Germline CDR1 SGHRS, CDR2 YFSETQ. CDR3 protein: CASSLLTSLEADTQYF. DNA of the CDR3: TGCGCCAGCAGCTTGCTTACTAGTCTCGAGGCAGATACGCAGTATTTT.

V and J are TRBV9 and TRBJ1-1; the D gene is possibly TRBD1 (6 bases). Trimming left V 5 bases short and J 1 base short, with 12 bases between. The germline V gene encodes CDR1 SGDLS and CDR2 YYNGEE. This CDR3 is built from 14 residues. The CDR3 loop is CASSPGTKNTEAFF. CDR3 DNA: TGTGCCAGCAGTCCCGGGACAAAGAACACTGAAGCTTTCTTT.

The chain employs TRBV7-2 and TRBJ2-3; unclear D gene. V shed 4 bases and J shed 4 bases, with 6 bases lying between them. Germline assignment: CDR1 SGHTA and CDR2 FQGNSA. This CDR3 contains 12 residues. CDR3 sequence reads: CASSSMADTQYF. The CDR3 coding sequence is TGTGCCAGCAGCTCCATGGCAGATACGCAGTATTTT.

The J gene is TRBJ2-7, the V gene TRBV6-5; 9 bases line up with TRBD1. The CDR3 runs to 13 residues. J gave up 5 bases and V 6 bases, and 5 bases lay outside the gene matches. Germline V gives CDR1 MNHEY, CDR2 SVGAGI. The CDR3 DNA follows: TGTGCCAGCAGCGGACAGGGGTCCCACGAGCAGTACTTC. This codes for CASSGQGSHEQYF.

The chain uses TRBV7-3 and TRBJ2-1, with D maybe TRBD1 (6 bases). CDR3 size: 15 residues. V lost 5 bases and J lost 3, with 14 bases in between. Germline V gene data show CDR1 as SGHTA and CDR2 as FQGTGA. CDR3 amino acids: CASSPRGTGYNEQFF. Written as DNA, the CDR3 is TGTGCCAGCAGCCCCAGGGGTACGGGCTACAATGAGCAGTTCTTC. Full variable domain (outside the CDR3, taken from reference TRBV7-3 and TRBJ2-1): GAGVSQTPSNKVTEKGKYVELRCDPISGHTALYWYRQSLGQGPEFLIYFQGTGAADDSGLPNDRFFAVRPEGSVSTLKIQRTERGDSAVYLCASSPRGTGYNEQFFGPGTRLTVL.

The chain links TRBV5-1 to TRBJ2-3, with D possibly called TRBD1 or TRBD2 (5 bases each). CDR3 length: 14 residues. V was trimmed by 3 bases and J by 6 bases, leaving 14 bases between them. CDR1 is SGHRS, CDR2 YFSETQ, per germline. The CDR3 DNA reads as TGCGCCAGCAGCTCCGGGACCCCCCCGGATACGCAGTATTTT. Translated, it gives CASSSGTPPDTQYF.

Details on this clone: Within the sample, other DNA sequences also encode this same CDR3. The genes are TRBV7-9 and TRBJ2-2; TRBD2 is a possible D gene (6 bases). The V end lost 3 bases, the J end lost 2 bases, and 7 bases lay between the germline ends. Germline-derived CDR1 and CDR2 are SEHNR and FQNEAQ (reference sequence). This CDR3 contains 14 residues. CDR3 amino acids: CASSLRGNTGELFF. The DNA of the CDR3 is TGTGCCAGCAGCTTGCGGGGTAACACCGGGGAGCTGTTTTTT.

The CDR3 region is CASSLGTGLYGYTF. The CDR3 DNA reads as TGTGCCAGCAGCTTAGGGACAGGGCTCTATGGCTACACCTTC. The J gene is TRBJ1-2, the V gene TRBV7-2, with 8 bases fitting TRBD1. CDR3 length: 14 amino acids. Trimming cost V 1 base and J 4 bases; bases outside gene matches: 2. CDR1 and CDR2 from the germline V gene are SGHTA and FQGNSA.

This chain uses TRBV6-5 with TRBJ2-3; perhaps TRBD2 as D (5 bases). Germline assignment: CDR1 MNHEY and CDR2 SVGAGI. Trimming pared 0 bases from V and 2 bases from J, leaving 9 bases between. The CDR3 spans 15 residues. The DNA of the CDR3 is TGTGCCAGCAGTTACTCGAGGGCATTCACAGATACGCAGTATTTT. Translating it yields CASSYSRAFTDTQYF.

The CDR3 DNA reads as TGTGCCAGCAGCGTAGTAGGTGGGAGCCACGGGGAGCTGTTTTTT. This gives the protein CASSVVGGSHGELFF. This sequence joins TRBV9 and TRBJ2-2; the D gene is possibly TRBD2 (5 bases). Germline CDR1 is SGDLS and CDR2 is YYNGEE. Trimming took off 0 bases at V and 7 bases at J, with 13 bases between the two ends. This CDR3 contains 15 residues.

The chain joins TRBV10-3 to TRBJ2-2; a possible D gene is TRBD2 (5 bases). Germline lookup yields CDR1 ENHRY and CDR2 SYGVKD. V was shortened by 6 bases and J by 7 bases, with 18 bases between the two germline ends. CDR3 length: 15 amino acids. The CDR3 region has the DNA TGTGCCATCAGCCACGACCGGACGAGGGACGGGGAGCTGTTTTTT. Amino acids: CAISHDRTRDGELFF.

The chain joins TRBV28 to TRBJ2-7, with 7 bases that match TRBD2. This CDR3 region has 15 residues. V gave up 4 bases and J gave up 3 bases; unmatched junction bases: 9. Germline CDR1 reads MDHEN; CDR2 reads SYDVKM. CDR3 coding DNA: TGTGCCAGCAGTTCGCAGCGGGGAGGTAGCTACGAGCAGTACTTC. Its protein is CASSSQRGGSYEQYF. Complete variable domain (other parts from reference TRBV28 and TRBJ2-7): DVKVTQSSRYLVKRTGEKVFLECVQDMDHENMFWYRQDPGLGLRLIYFSYDVKMKEKGDIPEGYSVSREKKERFSLILESASTNQTSMYLCASSSQRGGSYEQYFGPGTRLTVT.

The V call is TRBV6-1, the J call TRBJ2-1, with TRBD2 matching 8 bases. Trimming removed 7 bases from V and 12 bases from J; junction bases left unmatched: 5. This CDR3 is 11 amino acids long. Germline CDR1 MNHNS, CDR2 SASEGT. Here the CDR3 reads CASKREWGQFF. The CDR3, as DNA: TGTGCCAGCAAGCGGGAGTGGGGGCAGTTCTTC.

The chain links TRBV14 to TRBJ1-3; unclear D gene. Trimming took off 5 bases at V and 0 bases at J, with 14 bases between the two ends. The CDR3 is made up of 16 amino acids. Germline loops: CDR1 SGHDN, CDR2 FVKESK. CDR3 protein: CASSSPGVYSGNTIYF. DNA for the CDR3: TGTGCCAGCAGCTCGCCCGGCGTCTACTCTGGAAACACCATATATTTT.

A word on this clone: This specimen includes other DNA sequences encoding the same CDR3. This sequence joins TRBV7-9 and TRBJ1-5, with TRBD1 identical over 10 bases. This CDR3 region has 15 residues. Germline values: CDR1 SEHNR, CDR2 FQNEAQ (reference sequence). Trimming took 1 base from V and 4 from J; bases not matched to a gene: 1. The CDR3 nucleotides read TGTGCCAGCAGCTTAGGGGACAGGGGAAATCAGCCCCAGCATTTT. It is translated as CASSLGDRGNQPQHF.

This clone appeared a single time. V gene TRBV19 combines with J gene TRBJ2-7; maybe TRBD1 (6 bases). The germline gives CDR1 LNHDA, CDR2 SQIVND (reference sequence). CDR3 length: 14 residues. V was pared by 3 bases and J by 2 bases, with 11 bases between. The CDR3 loop reads CASSIGTNTYEQYF. The CDR3 nucleotides read TGTGCCAGTAGTATCGGGACAAATACCTACGAGCAGTACTTC.

The J gene is TRBJ1-2, the V gene TRBV7-2; D gene ambiguous. The CDR3 extends over 13 amino acids. Trimming shortened V by 1 base and J by 8 bases, and 11 bases separated the two germline ends. The germline V gene encodes CDR1 SGHTA and CDR2 FQGNSA. The CDR3 nucleotides are TGTGCCAGCAGCTTAGTCCTTCCCGAGGGCTACACCTTC. It translates to CASSLVLPEGYTF.